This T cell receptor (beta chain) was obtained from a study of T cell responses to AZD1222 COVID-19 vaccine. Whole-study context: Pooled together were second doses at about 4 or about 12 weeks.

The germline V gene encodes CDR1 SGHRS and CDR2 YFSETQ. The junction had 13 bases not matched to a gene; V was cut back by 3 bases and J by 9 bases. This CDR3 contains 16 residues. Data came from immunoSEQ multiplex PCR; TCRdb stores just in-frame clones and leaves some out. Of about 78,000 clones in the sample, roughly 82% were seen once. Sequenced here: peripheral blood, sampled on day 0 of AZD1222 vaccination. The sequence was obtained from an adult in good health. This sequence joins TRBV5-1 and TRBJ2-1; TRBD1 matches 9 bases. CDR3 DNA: TGCGCCAGCAGCTCCACAACCGGGACAGGGACGAGTGAGCAGTTCTTC. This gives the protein CASSSTTGTGTSEQFF.